This TCR beta chain was sequenced during a study of blood T cell repertoires in COVID-19. Overall study: Nucleic acid was either cDNA or gDNA, and it came from T cells, B-cell-depleted T cells, or PBMCs.

Participant-given clinical history determined each cohort assignment. The study counted Cohort 3 donors as recovered given two negative PCRs, clearance, or symptom resolution. Under the authors' procedure: Amplifying reference gene primers gave estimates of nucleated cell counts. The method was immunoSEQ multiplex PCR; TCRdb's version includes in-frame clones alone and lacks a portion of them. V and J calls and clone size are those listed in that table; D and trimming were worked out from the DNA. The sample holds hundreds of thousands of clones, 85% to 90% seen once. With V trimmed by 5 bases and J by 7 bases, 6 bases remained unmatched. Germline V CDR1 and CDR2: SGHNT, YYREEE (reference sequence). The CDR3 runs 14 residues.

The receptor was derived from a man aged 30-40 years who had recovered from COVID-19. Sample: PBMCs or T cells enriched from blood (not recorded which). This chain joins TRBV5-4 and TRBJ1-6, with TRBD1 matching 7 bases. CDR3 sequence reads: CASRGQRWNSPLHF. The CDR3 DNA reads TGTGCCAGCAGGGGACAGAGATGGAATTCACCCCTCCACTTT.